These T cell receptor beta chains were read from a single sample in a study of cytomegalovirus exposure and HLA in healthy donors. TCRdb's table, derived via immunoSEQ multiplex PCR, lists solely in-frame clones and lacks some. The sample records about 270,000 clones, roughly 89% being singletons. The sample consisted of PBMCs. The receptors derive from a man in his forties in good health and CMV-seropositive. The CDR3 runs from the conserved cysteine through the conserved F or W. A D gene is named only where the DNA matches it firmly. The listing skips clone size in some rows; elsewhere it reads once, few, many or a size class.

D gene	V gene	J gene	clone size	CDR3 DNA	CDR3 protein
-	TRBV7-9	TRBJ1-1	-	TGTGCCAGCAGCTTCTTGAGGGAATCAGGTGAAGCTTTCTTT	CASSFLRESGEAFF
-	TRBV4-3	TRBJ2-1	-	TGCGCCAGCAGCCAGGGAGGTAGCGATGAGCAGTTCTTC	CASSQGGSDEQFF
-	TRBV7-9	TRBJ2-7	-	TGTGCCAGCAGGGGGAGAGAGCAGTACTTC	CASRGREQYF
-	TRBV2	TRBJ2-3	-	TGTGCCAGCAGGAGACAGACAGATACGCAGTATTTT	CASRRQTDTQYF
-	TRBV5-1	TRBJ2-1	-	TGCGCCAGCAGGGGGGGGCCCGTGGAGCAGTTCTTC	CASRGGPVEQFF
-	TRBV7-8	TRBJ2-7	once	TGTGCCAGCAGCGGACTTGGTCGACACTACGAGCAGTACTTC	CASSGLGRHYEQYF
TRBD2	TRBV2	TRBJ2-1	-	TGTGCCAGCCGGGGGGGCTACAATGAGCAGTTCTTC	CASRGGYNEQFF
-	TRBV11-2	TRBJ1-4	-	TGTGCCAGCAGCTTAGTCGGCACTACCCACAATGAAAAACTGTTTTTT	CASSLVGTTHNEKLFF
-	TRBV29-1	TRBJ1-2	-	TGCAGCGTTGCAGCAGGGCCGGGCTACACCTTC	CSVAAGPGYTF
-	TRBV28	TRBJ2-7	-	TGTGCCAGCAGTTTTGGTGGGGCTGCGATCTACGAGCAGTACTTC	CASSFGGAAIYEQYF
TRBD2	TRBV6-5	TRBJ2-2	-	TGTGCCAGGCGGTCGGCGGGAGCTACCGGGGAGCTGTTTTTT	CARRSAGATGELFF
-	TRBV5-6	TRBJ2-3	few	TGTGCCAGCAGCTGGGCGACACCCACAGATACGCAGTATTTT	CASSWATPTDTQYF
-	TRBV18	TRBJ2-3	-	TGTGCCAGCTCACCCACACAGGGTACCTCCACAGATACGCAGTATTTT	CASSPTQGTSTDTQYF
-	TRBV9	TRBJ2-5	-	TGTGCCAGCAGTCCCGGGTCAAGGTGGGGGGAAGAGACCCAGTACTTC	CASSPGSRWGEETQYF
-	TRBV6-5	TRBJ2-7	-	TGTGCCAGCAGTTACTCGAGGGCCTCAAGCTCCTACGAGCAGTACTTC	CASSYSRASSSYEQYF
-	TRBV29-1	TRBJ2-7	-	TGCAGCGTTGAGAACGAGTCCTACGAGCAGTACTTC	CSVENESYEQYF
-	TRBV5-1	TRBJ2-5	-	TGCGCCAGCAGCTTGGCTCAGGGAAAAGAGACCCAGTACTTC	CASSLAQGKETQYF
-	TRBV27	TRBJ2-7	once	TGTGCCAGCAGTTTATCGACTACCTACGAGCAGTACTTC	CASSLSTTYEQYF
-	TRBV9	TRBJ1-2	-	TGTGCCAGCAGCGTAGGTGACAAACCTAACTATGGCTACACCTTC	CASSVGDKPNYGYTF
TRBD2	TRBV7-6	TRBJ2-7	-	TGTGCCAGCAGCTTAGGCGGACTAGCGAAGTACTTC	CASSLGGLAKYF
TRBD1	TRBV19	TRBJ2-7	-	TGTGCCAGTAGTATATCAGGGGACAGGGACTACGAGCAGTACTTC	CASSISGDRDYEQYF
-	TRBV27	TRBJ1-2	-	TGTGCCAGCAGCACAGACAGCAACTATGGCTACACCTTC	CASSTDSNYGYTF
-	TRBV10-3	TRBJ1-4	-	TGTGCCATCAGTGCAGTACCTTCAACTAATGAAAAACTGTTTTTT	CAISAVPSTNEKLFF
-	TRBV19	TRBJ2-1	few	TGTGCCAGTAGTATGGGAGCGATAAGTCCCCAGTTCTTC	CASSMGAISPQFF